The source of this T cell receptor (beta chain) is a study of cytomegalovirus exposure and HLA in healthy donors. Findings and caveats of the study: In a later analysis, productive TCRs from donors in an Asian-associated ancestry cluster reportedly carried fewer N-insertions than the cohort mean. A later analysis showed TCR association rates differing by HLA locus, peaking at DRB1 and lowest at HLA-C.

The primer mix had 60 Vbeta and 13 Jbeta primers. Some clones are missing from TCRdb's copy, which holds only in-frame ones; the method was immunoSEQ multiplex PCR. The sample lists roughly 110,000 clones; roughly 80% were seen once. In the case of this clone: Its target is not known.

The CDR3 is 18 residues long. CDR1 LGHNA and CDR2 YSLEER come from the germline V gene. Trimming shortened V by 0 bases and J by 8 bases, and 23 bases separated the two germline ends. The chain joins TRBV4-3 to TRBJ2-1, with D possibly TRBD1 on 6 matching bases. The clonotype comes from a man aged 45-60 years in good health and CMV-seronegative. The sequenced sample was PBMCs. In DNA form, the CDR3 reads TGCGCCAGCAGCCAAGAACCATGGGAAGGAACAGGGTGGGATGAGCAGTTCTTC. This sequence encodes CASSQEPWEGTGWDEQFF.